This T cell receptor (beta chain) derives from a study of read filtering for tumor transcriptome and immune sequencing. Notes on the study in general: Without single-read clonotypes, shared clonotype proportions correlated more between IR-seq and RNA-seq.

Germline V gives CDR1 SGHTA, CDR2 FQGNSA. V lost 1 base, J lost 5 bases, and 11 bases lay in between. This CDR3 region has 15 residues. This clonotype was seen many times. No antigen is known for it. The library was built from about 370 ng RNA with molecular barcoded adaptors for alpha/delta and beta/gamma chains. TCRdb itself ran the reads through MiXCR, one entry per CDR3 protein. The data show around 140,000 distinct CDR3 sequences, 13% seen once. This clonotype was obtained from a donor at least 40 years old with multiple myeloma. Sequencing used a population of CD138-negative cells sorted from bone marrow. The rearrangement uses TRBV7-2 and TRBJ1-4; weak D call: TRBD1 (6 bases). The CDR3 DNA reads TGTGCCAGCAGCTTAGAGGGGGGGCGGAATGAAAAACTGTTTTTT. It specifies CASSLEGGRNEKLFF.